This T cell receptor beta chain appears in the sequencing data of a study of OX40 agonist ivuxolimab in advanced cancers. CDR3 length: 14 amino acids. The V end lost 2 bases, the J end lost 7 bases, and 15 bases lay between the germline ends. The germline CDR1 and CDR2 sequences are SGHRS and YFSETQ. TCRdb keeps only in-frame clones here, not all; method: immunoSEQ multiplex PCR. The table lists 74,000 or so clones, around 84% of them singletons. This sequence joins TRBV5-1 and TRBJ1-1; a weak D match, TRBD1 (5 bases). The sample here was CD4+ or CD8+ T cells sorted from blood, taken in a trial of the OX40 agonist ivuxolimab. The TCR originated in an adult with an advanced solid tumor such as melanoma, head and neck, liver or kidney cancer. The CDR3 region has the DNA TGCGCCAGCAGCTTCGGGGGGAACTCCGGTGAAGCTTTCTTT. Protein: CASSFGGNSGEAFF. Full variable domain (remainder filled in from reference TRBV5-1 and TRBJ1-1): KAGVTQTPRYLIKTRGQQVTLSCSPISGHRSVSWYQQTPGQGLQFLFEYFSETQRNKGNFPGRFSGRQFSNSRSEMNVSTLELGDSALYLCASSFGGNSGEAFFGQGTRLTVV.